A single sample is the source of the 11 T cell receptor beta chains below, sequenced in a study of response to subunit inactivated influenza vaccine. TCRdb processed the RT-PCR reads anew with MiXCR; each CDR3 protein has one entry. The data show a few hundred thousand distinct CDR3 sequences, around 10% seen once. A further study also used this sample, focusing on T cells expressing NK-cell markers. This second report adds: With UMIs, 5'RACE template switching was used to make TCR beta cDNA.

The sequences come from PBMCs from blood, collected on the day of vaccination. Receptors were obtained from a man aged 50 to 60 who received an inactivated influenza vaccine.

J is TRBJ1-4 and V is TRBV10-3, with D hard to call. Germline CDR1 is ENHRY and CDR2 is SYGVKD. The ends were cut back, 4 bases at V and 4 bases at J, with 13 bases in the middle. The CDR3 contains 15 residues. The CDR3 region has the DNA TGTGCCATCAGTGGGCCCGGGGATAATAATGAAAAACTGTTTTTT. This codes for CAISGPGDNNEKLFF.

This clonotype was recorded at least ten times. The chain is built from TRBV7-2 and TRBJ2-1, with D unclear. Germline CDR1 reads SGHTA; CDR2 reads FQGNSA. Trimming took 1 base from V and 3 from J, leaving 7 bases between them. The CDR3 runs 14 residues. The CDR3 is CASSLDPGYNEQFF. The CDR3 coding sequence is TGTGCCAGCAGCTTAGACCCGGGCTACAATGAGCAGTTCTTC.

This clonotype was counted many times. V gene TRBV5-1 combines with J gene TRBJ2-2, with 10 bases that match TRBD2. The junction had 4 bases not matched to a gene; V was cut back by 5 bases and J by 3 bases. Germline V gives CDR1 SGHRS, CDR2 YFSETQ. The CDR3 is made up of 15 amino acids. The CDR3 DNA is TGCGCCAGCAGGTTGCTAGCGGGAGACACCGGGGAGCTGTTTTTT. Its protein product is CASRLLAGDTGELFF.

The gene calls are TRBV7-2 and TRBJ2-7, with D possibly TRBD2 on 7 matching bases. The CDR3 length is 16 residues. Germline V gene sequence: CDR1 SGHTA, CDR2 FQGNSA. V lost 1 base and J 3 bases, leaving 16 bases between the germline ends. This chain's CDR3 is CASSLERVGGGYEQYF. As DNA, the CDR3 is TGTGCCAGCAGCTTAGAACGGGTGGGAGGGGGCTACGAGCAGTACTTC.

The V and J genes are TRBV5-4 and TRBJ2-5; 10 bases fit TRBD2. Germline values: CDR1 SGHNT, CDR2 YYREEE (reference sequence). The length of the CDR3 is 15 residues. V lost 1 base, J lost 5 bases, and 5 bases stayed unmatched. CDR3 loop: CASSLRLAGDETQYF. For the CDR3, the DNA is TGTGCCAGCAGCTTGCGGCTAGCGGGAGATGAGACCCAGTACTTC.

The chain carries TRBV5-1 and TRBJ2-7, with D perhaps TRBD2 (5 bases). The germline gives CDR1 SGHRS, CDR2 YFSETQ. The CDR3 covers 13 residues. The ends were cut back, 0 bases at V and 12 bases at J, with 16 bases in the middle. Written as DNA, the CDR3 is TGCGCCAGCAGCTTGGCCCCCCGGGAACCGAGGTACTTC. Protein: CASSLAPREPRYF.

The chain links TRBV4-2 to TRBJ2-5; 9 bases fit TRBD1. Germline assignment: CDR1 LGHNA and CDR2 YNFKEQ. The CDR3 runs 19 residues. V lost 2 bases, J lost 4 bases, and 17 bases stayed unmatched. The CDR3 here is CASSQHSFTGGNSVETQYF. Written as DNA, the CDR3 is TGTGCCAGCAGCCAACATTCCTTTACAGGGGGCAATTCTGTAGAGACCCAGTACTTC.

This clonotype was detected a few times. The rearrangement joins TRBV6-7 to TRBJ2-2; TRBD2 matches 11 bases. TRBV6-7 belongs to the ORF category, with a function that is uncertain. Trimming at V came to 5 bases and at J to 1 base, leaving 9 bases not matched to a gene. The CDR3 is 18 amino acids. The chain's CDR3 is CASSPSVSGGENTGELFF. The CDR3 nucleotides read TGTGCCAGCAGTCCATCAGTTAGCGGGGGGGAGAACACCGGGGAGCTGTTTTTT.

The rearrangement links TRBV3-1 to TRBJ2-7, with 10 nucleotides matching TRBD1. The V segment lost 4 bases and the J segment 2 bases; nucleotides outside the gene matches: 5. Looked up from germline, CDR1 is LGHDT and CDR2 is YNNKEL (reference sequence). The CDR3 loop spans 15 amino acids. The CDR3 is CASSPGTGEAYEQYF. The CDR3 DNA reads as TGTGCCAGCAGCCCCGGGACAGGGGAAGCCTACGAGCAGTACTTC.

There are a few counts of this clonotype. The chain joins TRBV29-1 to TRBJ2-7; D is unclear. CDR3 length equals 10 residues. V was clipped by 6 bases and J by 3 bases, with 6 bases between them. In germline, CDR1 is SQVTM, CDR2 ANQGSEA. This chain's CDR3 is CSVPNYEQYF. CDR3 coding DNA: TGCAGCGTCCCCAACTACGAGCAGTACTTC.

There are a few counts of this clonotype. This chain joins TRBV7-2 and TRBJ2-7; perhaps TRBD2 as D (5 bases). This CDR3 has 13 residues. V was clipped by 1 base and J by 6 bases, with 10 bases between them. Germline CDR1 and CDR2: SGHTA and FQGNSA. The CDR3 DNA sequence: TGTGCCAGCAGCTTAGGGACTTTGTCCGAGCAGTACTTC. This codes for CASSLGTLSEQYF.